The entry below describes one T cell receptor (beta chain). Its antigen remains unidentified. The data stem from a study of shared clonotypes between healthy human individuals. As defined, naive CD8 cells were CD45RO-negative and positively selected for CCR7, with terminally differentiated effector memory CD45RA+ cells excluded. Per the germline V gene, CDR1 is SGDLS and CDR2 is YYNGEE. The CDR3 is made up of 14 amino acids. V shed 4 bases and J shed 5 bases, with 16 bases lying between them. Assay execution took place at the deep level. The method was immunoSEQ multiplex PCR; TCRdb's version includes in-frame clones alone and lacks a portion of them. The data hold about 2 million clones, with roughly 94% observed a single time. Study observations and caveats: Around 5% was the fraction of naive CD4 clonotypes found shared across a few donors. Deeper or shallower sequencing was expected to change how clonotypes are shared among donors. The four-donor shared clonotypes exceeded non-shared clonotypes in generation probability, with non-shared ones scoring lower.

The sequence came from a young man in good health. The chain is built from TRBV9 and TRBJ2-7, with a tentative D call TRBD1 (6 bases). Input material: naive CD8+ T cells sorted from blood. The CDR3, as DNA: TGTGCCAGCAGCATATACTTACAGGGTGACGAGCAGTACTTC. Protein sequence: CASSIYLQGDEQYF.